This is a list of T cell receptor beta chains from one sample in a study of blood T cell repertoires in COVID-19. The data were produced by immunoSEQ multiplex PCR, yet TCRdb's version contains in-frame clones alone and is incomplete. Of fewer than 300,000 clones in the sample, over 70% were seen once. Sequencing was performed on peripheral blood. Every receptor here comes from a man older than 75 with acute or convalescent COVID-19. Both conserved end residues are part of each CDR3. The D gene is left open where the match is weak. The size of a clone is reported for some rows only, either as once, few or many, or as a class for expanded clones.

D: TRBD2; J: TRBJ2-3; V: TRBV5-4; size: once; CDR3: CASSSRLAGVDTQYF; DNA: TGTGCCAGCAGCTCCAGACTAGCGGGAGTAGATACGCAGTATTTT
D: TRBD1; J: TRBJ2-4; V: TRBV29-1; size: .; CDR3: CSVSDRRNIQYF; DNA: TGCAGCGTTTCGGACAGGAGAAACATTCAGTACTTC
D: .; J: TRBJ2-5; V: TRBV29-1; size: few; CDR3: CSVEGWGGPQETQYF; DNA: TGCAGCGTTGAAGGGTGGGGGGGGCCCCAAGAGACCCAGTACTTC
D: .; J: TRBJ1-3; V: TRBV28; size: .; CDR3: CASSLLSVSGNTIYF; DNA: TGTGCCAGCAGTTTATTATCAGTTTCTGGAAACACCATATATTTT
D: .; J: TRBJ2-4; V: TRBV13; size: .; CDR3: CASRRGGVKNIQYF; DNA: TGTGCCAGCAGAAGAGGGGGTGTCAAAAACATTCAGTACTTC
D: TRBD1; J: TRBJ2-2; V: TRBV4-2; size: .; CDR3: CASSPNSRTGGYTGELFF; DNA: TGTGCCAGCAGCCCTAATTCCCGGACAGGGGGTTACACCGGGGAGCTGTTTTTT
D: .; J: TRBJ2-2; V: TRBV29-1; size: .; CDR3: CSVEGGGGQLFF; DNA: TGCAGCGTTGAAGGGGGGGGCGGGCAGCTGTTTTTT
D: .; J: TRBJ1-5; V: TRBV10-3; size: .; CDR3: CAISETGSLGQPQHF; DNA: TGTGCCATCAGCGAAACAGGGAGTCTGGGTCAGCCCCAGCATTTT
D: .; J: TRBJ1-2; V: TRBV5-4; size: .; CDR3: CASSSPSTGISGYTF; DNA: TGTGCCAGCAGCTCCCCATCAACAGGGATAAGTGGCTACACCTTC
D: .; J: TRBJ2-3; V: TRBV28; size: .; CDR3: CASSLSLPQYTQYF; DNA: TGTGCCAGCAGTTTATCCCTCCCCCAGTATACGCAGTATTTT
D: .; J: TRBJ1-3; V: TRBV19; size: .; CDR3: CASSTGVTGNTIYF; DNA: TGTGCCAGTAGTACAGGGGTGACTGGAAACACCATATATTTT
D: .; J: TRBJ2-2; V: TRBV19; size: .; CDR3: CASMRALKPGELFF; DNA: TGTGCCAGTATGAGGGCTCTAAAGCCCGGGGAGCTGTTTTTT
D: TRBD2; J: TRBJ2-1; V: TRBV5-4; size: .; CDR3: CASRSLAGGYNEQFF; DNA: TGTGCCAGCAGATCGCTAGCGGGGGGCTACAATGAGCAGTTCTTC
D: .; J: TRBJ1-2; V: TRBV28; size: .; CDR3: CASSSGRITSFYGYTF; DNA: TGTGCCAGCAGTTCTGGCAGAATCACCTCTTTCTATGGCTACACCTTC
D: .; J: TRBJ2-7; V: TRBV3-1/TRBV3-2; size: .; CDR3: CASSQGLKSSYEQYF; DNA: TGTGCCAGCAGCCAGGGACTTAAAAGCTCCTACGAGCAGTACTTC
D: .; J: TRBJ2-3; V: TRBV19; size: .; CDR3: CASRPEGHTDTQYF; DNA: TGTGCCAGCCGTCCGGAGGGCCACACAGATACGCAGTATTTT
D: TRBD2; J: TRBJ2-1; V: TRBV7-2; size: .; CDR3: CASSIRLAGGDRNEQFF; DNA: TGTGCCAGCAGCATAAGACTAGCGGGGGGGGACCGCAATGAGCAGTTCTTC
D: .; J: TRBJ1-4; V: TRBV5-1; size: .; CDR3: CASSLLGQRGIEEKLFF; DNA: TGCGCCAGCAGCTTGCTCGGTCAACGGGGGATAGAGGAAAAACTGTTTTTT
D: .; J: TRBJ2-4; V: TRBV6-5; size: .; CDR3: CAAGGLAKNIQYF; DNA: TGTGCCGCAGGCGGGCTAGCCAAAAACATTCAGTACTTC
D: TRBD1; J: TRBJ2-3; V: TRBV7-3; size: .; CDR3: CASSPRQGAADTQYF; DNA: TGTGCCAGCAGCCCGAGACAGGGGGCGGCAGATACGCAGTATTTT
D: .; J: TRBJ1-6; V: TRBV6-5; size: .; CDR3: CASSTAGSYNSPLHF; DNA: TGTGCCAGCAGTACAGCCGGCTCCTATAATTCACCCCTCCACTTT
D: .; J: TRBJ2-7; V: TRBV19; size: .; CDR3: CASSTVRSYEQYF; DNA: TGTGCCAGTAGTACGGTCAGGTCTTACGAGCAGTACTTC
D: .; J: TRBJ1-5; V: TRBV12-3/TRBV12-4; size: .; CDR3: CASSGTGHQPQHF; DNA: TGTGCCAGCAGTGGGACTGGACATCAGCCCCAGCATTTT
D: TRBD2; J: TRBJ2-1; V: TRBV6-6; size: .; CDR3: CASSRRLAGELSSYNEQFF; DNA: TGTGCCAGCAGCCGAAGACTAGCGGGAGAGCTCAGCTCCTACAATGAGCAGTTCTTC
D: .; J: TRBJ2-1; V: TRBV5-1; size: .; CDR3: CASNPMSSYNEQFF; DNA: TGCGCCAGCAACCCAATGAGCTCCTACAATGAGCAGTTCTTC
D: TRBD2; J: TRBJ2-2; V: TRBV28; size: .; CDR3: CASTVAGGISTGELFF; DNA: TGTGCCAGCACAGTAGCGGGGGGGATTAGCACCGGGGAGCTGTTTTTT
D: .; J: TRBJ2-1; V: TRBV10-3; size: .; CDR3: CAINTGYGEQFF; DNA: TGTGCCATCAATACAGGGTACGGTGAGCAGTTCTTC
D: TRBD2; J: TRBJ2-3; V: TRBV24-1; size: .; CDR3: CATSDPGGRAMDTQYF; DNA: TGTGCCACCAGTGATCCCGGCGGGAGGGCGATGGATACGCAGTATTTT
D: .; J: TRBJ2-4; V: TRBV7-2; size: .; CDR3: CASSGGLNNIQYF; DNA: TGTGCCAGCAGCGGTGGACTAAACAACATTCAGTACTTC
D: .; J: TRBJ1-3; V: TRBV5-6; size: .; CDR3: CASSLGQTSGNTIYF; DNA: TGTGCCAGCAGCTTGGGACAGACCTCTGGAAACACCATATATTTT
D: TRBD1; J: TRBJ1-5; V: TRBV19; size: many; CDR3: CASSPGGTGNQPQHF; DNA: TGTGCCAGTAGTCCAGGGGGCACGGGCAATCAGCCCCAGCATTTT
D: TRBD2; J: TRBJ2-5; V: TRBV7-9; size: .; CDR3: CASTPGLATQETQYF; DNA: TGTGCCAGCACACCGGGACTAGCGACCCAAGAGACCCAGTACTTC
D: TRBD2; J: TRBJ2-2; V: TRBV5-1; size: .; CDR3: CASSSRLAGGSSGELFF; DNA: TGCGCCAGCAGCTCCCGACTAGCGGGGGGTTCGAGCGGGGAGCTGTTTTTT